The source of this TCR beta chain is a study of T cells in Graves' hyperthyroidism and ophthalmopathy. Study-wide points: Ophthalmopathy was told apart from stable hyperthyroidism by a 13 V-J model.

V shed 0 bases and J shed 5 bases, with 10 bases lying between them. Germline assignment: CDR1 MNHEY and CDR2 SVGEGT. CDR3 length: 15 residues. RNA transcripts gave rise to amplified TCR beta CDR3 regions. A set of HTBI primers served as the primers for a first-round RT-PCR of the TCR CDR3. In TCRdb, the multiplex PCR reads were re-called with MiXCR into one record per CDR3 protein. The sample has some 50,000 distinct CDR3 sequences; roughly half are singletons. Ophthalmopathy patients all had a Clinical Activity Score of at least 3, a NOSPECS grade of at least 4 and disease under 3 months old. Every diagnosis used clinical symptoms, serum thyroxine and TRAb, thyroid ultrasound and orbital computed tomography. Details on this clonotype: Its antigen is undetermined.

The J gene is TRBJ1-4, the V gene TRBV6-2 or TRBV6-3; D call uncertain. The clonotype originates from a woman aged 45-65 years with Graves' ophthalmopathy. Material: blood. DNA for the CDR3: TGTGCCAGCAGTTACTCGTATGAGGGCAATGAAAAACTGTTTTTT. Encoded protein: CASSYSYEGNEKLFF.